This TCR beta chain derives from a study of blood T cell repertoires in COVID-19 (dated by TCRdb to 2019 to 2021). Background on the whole study: Samples from collaborators originated in the United States, Italy and Spain and spanned both the acute and convalescent phases of COVID-19. Where available, HLA class I and class II types were taken from metadata supplied by the sample provider and were not determined by assay-based typing. The prospective study material was composed of cDNA or gDNA derived from T cells, B-cell-depleted T cells, or PBMCs. Samples came from the ongoing ImmuneRACE study (first 160 participants) plus 1,254 subjects from 6 global collaborators. A de-identified subject ID, COVID-19 status, age in years and sex were almost always included in the sample metadata. A freely available public database, intended as a resource for researchers studying the immune response to SARS-CoV-2, is where the repertoires were released. Subjects who had been exposed to COVID-19, were actively infected with it, or had recovered from it provided the deeply sampled blood TCRbeta repertoires that made up the dataset.

Comments on this clone: Its antigen is unknown. Per-base qualities were not stored, and no clone one base away is much larger.

The paper's findings and limits, for the study overall: How much clinical and demographic metadata was included differed by source and by participant, and the metadata was provided uncurated.

Whole blood was collected in K2EDTA tubes by collaborating institutions according to the institutions' own protocols. For TCRbeta analysis, collaborator samples were shipped as frozen whole blood, as isolated PBMCs, or as DNA extracted from either sample type. The germline V gene sets CDR1 to MRHNA and CDR2 to SNTAGT. The CDR3 covers 17 residues, taking in both the cysteine and the phenylalanine. This entry keeps only the CDR3 DNA: 51 bases, framed from base 1. The V end gives up 4 bases and the J end 3 bases, leaving 7 bases in the junction not matched to a gene. TCRbeta CDR3 regions were amplified from genomic DNA by means of the immunoSEQ Assay, a bias-controlled multiplex PCR. In the paper's pipeline: The number of nucleated cells in each sample was estimated from the amplification of reference gene primers within the assay. To quantify the absolute abundance of each unique TCRbeta CDR3 rearrangement, sequence reads were collapsed and filtered. For each sample, productive Simpson clonality was calculated as the square root of Simpson's diversity index over productive rearrangements. In its TCRdb copy, this immuneACCESS table keeps in-frame sequences only and misses some clones. Where compared with another copy, unresolved V genes explain less than half of these, and the others have no known cause. The D gene and trimming were derived from the DNA, and the V and J assignments and clone size from that table. Within this sample are 150,000 to 200,000 clones, with 75% to 90% of them counted one time only. Around 10% of the sample comes from the top ten.

This chain joins TRBV6-4 to TRBJ2-3, and TRBD2 matches 13 of the central bases. This TCR was sampled from an elderly woman with active or convalescent COVID-19. The sample taken for sequencing was peripheral blood. The DNA sequence reads TGTGCCAGCAGTGTCACTAGCGGGGGGGCCTCGACAGATACGCAGTATTTT. This yields the protein CASSVTSGGASTDTQYF.